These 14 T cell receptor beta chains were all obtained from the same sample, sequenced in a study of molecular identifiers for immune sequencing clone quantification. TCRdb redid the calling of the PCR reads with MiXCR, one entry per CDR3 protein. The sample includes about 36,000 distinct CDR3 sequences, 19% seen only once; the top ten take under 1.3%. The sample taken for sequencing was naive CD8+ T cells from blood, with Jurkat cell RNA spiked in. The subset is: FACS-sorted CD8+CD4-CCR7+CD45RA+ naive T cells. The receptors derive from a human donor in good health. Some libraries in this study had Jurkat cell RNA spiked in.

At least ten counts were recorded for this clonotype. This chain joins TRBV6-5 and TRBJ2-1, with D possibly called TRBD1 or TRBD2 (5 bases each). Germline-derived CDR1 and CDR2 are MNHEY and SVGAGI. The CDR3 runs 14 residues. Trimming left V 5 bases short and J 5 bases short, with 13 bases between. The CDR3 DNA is TGTGCCAGCAGTAGGGGACCGCACAACAATGAGCAGTTCTTC. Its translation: CASSRGPHNNEQFF.

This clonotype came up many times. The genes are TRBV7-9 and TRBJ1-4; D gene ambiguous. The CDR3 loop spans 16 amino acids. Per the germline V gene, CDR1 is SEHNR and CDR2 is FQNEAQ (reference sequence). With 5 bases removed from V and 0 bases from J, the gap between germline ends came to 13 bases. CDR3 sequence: CASSDLDRATNEKLFF. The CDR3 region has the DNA TGTGCCAGCAGCGATCTGGACCGTGCAACTAATGAAAAACTGTTTTTT.

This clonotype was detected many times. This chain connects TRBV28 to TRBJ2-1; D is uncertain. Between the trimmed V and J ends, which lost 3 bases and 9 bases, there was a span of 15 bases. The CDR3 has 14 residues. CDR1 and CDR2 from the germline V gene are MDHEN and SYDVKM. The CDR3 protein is CASSFGYGSGEQFF. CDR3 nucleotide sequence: TGTGCCAGCAGTTTTGGGTACGGGTCCGGTGAGCAGTTCTTC.

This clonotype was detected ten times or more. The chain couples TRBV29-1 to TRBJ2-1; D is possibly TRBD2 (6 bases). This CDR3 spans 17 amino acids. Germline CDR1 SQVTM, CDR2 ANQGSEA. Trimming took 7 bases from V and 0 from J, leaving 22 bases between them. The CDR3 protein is CSGLGGFLVSSYNEQFF. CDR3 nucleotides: TGCAGCGGGTTGGGGGGTTTCCTAGTCAGCTCCTACAATGAGCAGTTCTTC.

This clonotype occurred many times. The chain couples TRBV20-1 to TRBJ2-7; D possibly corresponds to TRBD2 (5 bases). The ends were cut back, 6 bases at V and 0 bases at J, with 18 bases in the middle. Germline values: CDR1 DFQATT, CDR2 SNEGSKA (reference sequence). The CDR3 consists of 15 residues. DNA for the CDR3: TGCAGTGCAGGACCCATAGCGACGAGCTCCTACGAGCAGTACTTC. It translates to CSAGPIATSSYEQYF.

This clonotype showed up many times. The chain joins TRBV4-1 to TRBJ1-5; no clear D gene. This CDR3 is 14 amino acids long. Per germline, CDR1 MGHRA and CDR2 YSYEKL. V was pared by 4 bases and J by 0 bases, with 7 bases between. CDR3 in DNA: TGCGCCAGCAGCCCGGGTTATAGCAATCAGCCCCAGCATTTT. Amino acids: CASSPGYSNQPQHF.

CDR3 sequence: CASSKREFQPYGYTF. As DNA, the CDR3 is TGTGCCAGCAGCAAACGGGAGTTTCAACCCTATGGCTACACCTTC. This rearrangement joins TRBV7-9 to TRBJ1-2, with unresolved D. This CDR3 contains 15 residues. V was trimmed by 5 bases and J by 4 bases, leaving 17 bases between them. In germline, CDR1 is SEHNR, CDR2 FQNEAQ (reference sequence). The full variable domain, its missing parts supplied by reference TRBV7-9 and TRBJ1-2, is DTGVSQNPRHKITKRGQNVTFRCDPISEHNRLYWYRQTLGQGPEFLTYFQNEAQLEKSRLLSDRFSAERPKGSFSTLEIQRTEQGDSAMYLCASSKREFQPYGYTFGSGTRLTVV.

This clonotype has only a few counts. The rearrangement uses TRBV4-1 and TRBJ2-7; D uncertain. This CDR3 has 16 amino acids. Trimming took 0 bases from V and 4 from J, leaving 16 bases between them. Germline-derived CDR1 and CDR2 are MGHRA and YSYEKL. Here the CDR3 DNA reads TGCGCCAGCAGCCAAGAAGGCTCGTGGCAAGGGTACGAGCAGTACTTC. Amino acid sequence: CASSQEGSWQGYEQYF.

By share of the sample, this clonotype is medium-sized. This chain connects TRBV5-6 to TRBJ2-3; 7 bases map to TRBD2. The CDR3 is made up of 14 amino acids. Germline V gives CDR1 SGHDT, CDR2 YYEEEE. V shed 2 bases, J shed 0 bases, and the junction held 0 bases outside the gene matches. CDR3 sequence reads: CASSLAGSTDTQYF. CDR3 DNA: TGTGCCAGCAGCTTAGCGGGAAGCACAGATACGCAGTATTTT.

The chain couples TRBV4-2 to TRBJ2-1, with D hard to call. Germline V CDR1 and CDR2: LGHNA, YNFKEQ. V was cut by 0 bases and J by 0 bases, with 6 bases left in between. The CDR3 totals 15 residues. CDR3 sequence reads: CASSQDPSSYNEQFF. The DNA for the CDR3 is TGTGCCAGCAGCCAAGATCCGAGCTCCTACAATGAGCAGTTCTTC.

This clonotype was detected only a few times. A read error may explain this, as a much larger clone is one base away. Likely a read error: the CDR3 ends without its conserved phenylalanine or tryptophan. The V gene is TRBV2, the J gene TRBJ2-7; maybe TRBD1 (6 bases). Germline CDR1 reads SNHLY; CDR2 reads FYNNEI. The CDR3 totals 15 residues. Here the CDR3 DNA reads TGTGCCAGCAGTGAAGCGGTAACAGGGTCCTCCGAGCAGTACCTC. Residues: CASSEAVTGSSEQYL.

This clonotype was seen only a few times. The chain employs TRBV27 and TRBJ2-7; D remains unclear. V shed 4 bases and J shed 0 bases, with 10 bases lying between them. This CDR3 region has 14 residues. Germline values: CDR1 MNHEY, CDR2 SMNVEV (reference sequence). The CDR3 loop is CASSYTSGSYEQYF. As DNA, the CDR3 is TGTGCCAGCAGTTATACATCGGGCTCCTACGAGCAGTACTTC.

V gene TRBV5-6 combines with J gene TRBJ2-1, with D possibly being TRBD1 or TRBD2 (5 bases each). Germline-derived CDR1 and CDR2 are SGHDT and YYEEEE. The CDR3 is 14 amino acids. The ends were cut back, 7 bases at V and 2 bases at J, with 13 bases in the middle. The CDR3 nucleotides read TGTGCCAGCTTGGGACCGCTACCCTACAATGAGCAGTTCTTC. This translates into CASLGPLPYNEQFF. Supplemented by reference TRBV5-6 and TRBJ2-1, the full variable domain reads DAGVTQSPTHLIKTRGQQVTLRCSPKSGHDTVSWYQQALGQGPQFIFQYYEEEERQRGNFPDRFSGHQFPNYSSELNVNALLLGDSALYLCASLGPLPYNEQFFGPGTRLTVL.

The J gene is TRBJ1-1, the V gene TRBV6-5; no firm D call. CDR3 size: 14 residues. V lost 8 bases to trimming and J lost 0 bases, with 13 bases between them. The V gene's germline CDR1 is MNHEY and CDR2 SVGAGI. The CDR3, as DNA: TGTGCCAGCGCGTGGAACGGGATGAACACTGAAGCTTTCTTT. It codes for CASAWNGMNTEAFF.